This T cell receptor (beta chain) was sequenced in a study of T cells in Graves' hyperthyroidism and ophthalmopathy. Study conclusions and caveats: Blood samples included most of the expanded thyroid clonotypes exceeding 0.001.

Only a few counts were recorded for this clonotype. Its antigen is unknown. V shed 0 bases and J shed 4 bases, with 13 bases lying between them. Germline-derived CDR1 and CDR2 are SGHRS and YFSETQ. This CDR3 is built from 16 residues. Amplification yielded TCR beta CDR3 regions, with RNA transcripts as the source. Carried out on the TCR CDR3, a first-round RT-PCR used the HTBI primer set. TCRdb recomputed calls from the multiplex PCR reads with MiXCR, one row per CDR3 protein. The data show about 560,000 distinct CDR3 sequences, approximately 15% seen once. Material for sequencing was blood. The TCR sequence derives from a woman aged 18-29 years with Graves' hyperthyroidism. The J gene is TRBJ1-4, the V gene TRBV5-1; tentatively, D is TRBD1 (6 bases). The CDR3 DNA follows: TGCGCCAGCAGCTTGGAACAGGGAGGGCTTAATGAAAAACTGTTTTTT. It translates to CASSLEQGGLNEKLFF.